The next 10 T cell receptor beta chains were all read from a single sample in a study of blood T cell repertoires in COVID-19. Libraries were prepared by immunoSEQ multiplex PCR; TCRdb keeps only in-frame clonotypes and omits some of them. The sample yields under 85,000 clones, around 90% seen once. The sample comprised peripheral blood. These receptors all come from an elderly woman with active or convalescent COVID-19.

The rearrangement links TRBV27 to TRBJ1-6; 7 bases are a match to TRBD1. Germline CDR1 and CDR2: MNHEY and SMNVEV (reference sequence). V lost 6 bases and J lost 0; bases outside the gene matches: 5. This CDR3 spans 16 amino acids. The CDR3 region is CASRTGTVSYNSPLHF. The DNA of the CDR3 is TGTGCCAGCAGGACCGGGACAGTCTCCTATAATTCACCCCTCCACTTT.

The genes are TRBV5-5 and TRBJ2-1, with a possible D match to TRBD1 (5 bases). From germline, CDR1 is SGHKS and CDR2 YYEKEE (reference sequence). CDR3 length: 16 amino acids. V lost 0 bases, J lost 5 bases, and 15 bases lay in between. Here the CDR3 reads CASSLAPGRVNNEQFF. CDR3 sequence (DNA): TGTGCCAGCAGCTTGGCCCCGGGCAGGGTAAACAATGAGCAGTTCTTC.

This clone was picked up one time. V gene TRBV18 combines with J gene TRBJ1-1, with D possibly being TRBD1 (6 bases). V lost 5 bases and J lost 6, with 13 bases in between. This CDR3 is built from 13 residues. Germline CDR1 and CDR2: KGHSH and LQKENI. CDR3 in amino acids: CASSYRESSEAFF. The CDR3 DNA reads as TGTGCCAGCTCATACAGGGAATCCTCTGAAGCTTTCTTT.

The chain uses TRBV28 and TRBJ1-4, with D perhaps TRBD1 (5 bases). V was clipped by 2 bases and J by 4 bases, with 11 bases between them. Germline V lookup: CDR1 MDHEN, CDR2 SYDVKM. This CDR3 comprises 15 residues. CDR3 coding DNA: TGTGCCAGCAGTTTAGGGGCAGCGGGTAATGAAAAACTGTTTTTT. This encodes CASSLGAAGNEKLFF.

The chain uses TRBV5-1 and TRBJ1-4; 8 bases are a match to TRBD1. Germline assignment: CDR1 SGHRS and CDR2 YFSETQ. V was pared by 3 bases and J by 5 bases, with 9 bases of the junction left unmatched. CDR3 size: 16 residues. CDR3 protein: CASSSERTGKNEKLFF. The CDR3 DNA reads TGCGCCAGCAGCTCCGAGCGGACAGGGAAAAATGAAAAACTGTTTTTT.

V and J are TRBV28 and TRBJ1-5; D gene unclear. Germline assignment: CDR1 MDHEN and CDR2 SYDVKM. The CDR3 is 12 residues long. Trimming cost V 6 bases and J 3 bases, with 6 bases left between them. CDR3 nucleotide sequence: TGTGCCAGCAGCGGGATCAATCAGCCCCAGCATTTT. Encoded protein: CASSGINQPQHF.

This clone was counted a single time. This rearrangement joins TRBV18 to TRBJ1-1; TRBD1 matches at 8 bases. Germline V gene data show CDR1 as KGHSH and CDR2 as LQKENI. The CDR3 runs to 15 residues. V lost 2 bases, J lost 5 bases, and 7 bases stayed unmatched. Written as DNA, the CDR3 is TGTGCCAGCTCACCAATAGAGACAGGGGTAACTGAAGCTTTCTTT. Translating it yields CASSPIETGVTEAFF.

CDR3 sequence: CASSIMRNSDTQYF. Written as DNA, the CDR3 is TGTGCCAGTAGTATAATGCGGAATTCAGATACGCAGTATTTT. V and J are TRBV19 and TRBJ2-3; D remains ambiguous. The CDR3 totals 14 residues. In germline, CDR1 is LNHDA, CDR2 SQIVND (reference sequence). Trimming took 2 bases from V and 4 from J, leaving 10 bases between them.

This chain connects TRBV5-4 to TRBJ2-1; TRBD1 agrees at 9 bases. The CDR3 sequence is 16 residues long. V trimming: 0 bases; J trimming: 1 base; junction bases outside the gene matches: 2. Looked up from germline, CDR1 is SGHNT and CDR2 is YYREEE (reference sequence). CDR3 amino acids: CASSLAGQGSYNEQFF. CDR3 DNA sequence: TGTGCCAGCAGCTTGGCGGGACAGGGTTCCTACAATGAGCAGTTCTTC.

The chain has TRBV19 and TRBJ2-1; the match to TRBD1 covers 7 bases. The CDR3 spans 16 residues. Germline-derived CDR1 and CDR2 are LNHDA and SQIVND (reference sequence). Losses at the gene ends were 1 base for V and 7 bases for J; bases not matched to a gene: 10. CDR3 bases: TGTGCCAGTAGTATAGTTGGGCCAGGGGGAACGAATGAGCAGTTCTTC. As protein: CASSIVGPGGTNEQFF.